The present T cell receptor (beta chain) was sequenced within a study of blood T cell repertoires in COVID-19. Study background: From the United States, Italy and Spain came samples of acute and convalescent COVID-19. The analysed material was cDNA or gDNA that came from T cells, B-cell-depleted T cells, or PBMCs.

Authors' data handling: Scientists estimated how many nucleated cells there were by amplifying reference gene primers. Sequencing was performed with immunoSEQ multiplex PCR; in TCRdb, only in-frame clones are kept and a portion is missing. The D gene and trimming were derived from the DNA, and the V and J assignments and clone size from that table. The data contain some 240,000 clones, approximately 78% of them singletons. V lost 3 bases to trimming and J lost 0 bases; unmatched junction nucleotides: 4. Per the germline V gene, CDR1 is KGHSH and CDR2 is LQKENI. This CDR3 region has 18 residues. The sequence was obtained from a woman between 55 and 75 years old with active or convalescent COVID-19. V is TRBV18 and J is TRBJ2-2; 13 bases map to TRBD2. Sample: peripheral blood. CDR3 coding DNA: TGTGCCAGCTCACCTGGACTAGCGGGGGTGACGAACACCGGGGAGCTGTTTTTT. Protein: CASSPGLAGVTNTGELFF. Full variable domain (missing parts from reference TRBV18 and TRBJ2-2): NAGVMQNPRHLVRRRGQEARLRCSPMKGHSHVYWYRQLPEEGLKFMVYLQKENIIDESGMPKERFSAEFPKEGPSILRIQQVVRGDSAAYFCASSPGLAGVTNTGELFFGEGSRLTVL.